This T cell receptor (beta chain) was identified during a study of CD8 T cells in ankylosing spondylitis. Study-wide results and caveats: Clones linked with disease were CD8+ and fairly uncommon in the peripheral blood. According to the report, clones linked to the disease were significantly enriched in matched synovial fluid samples taken from ankylosing spondylitis patients. In reactive arthritis synovial fluid and blood, some motif variants had been reported before. Among TCR beta sequences, a motif of under ten highly homologous variants appeared characteristic of ankylosing spondylitis blood.

The CDR3 is made up of 17 amino acids. Germline values: CDR1 SGHRS, CDR2 YFSETQ. V was pared by 0 bases and J by 0 bases, with 6 bases of the junction left unmatched. Library preparation for TCR beta used quantitative 5'-RACE with molecular barcodes. One entry per CDR3 protein, called by TCRdb with MiXCR from the 5' RACE reads. Altogether fewer than 450,000 distinct CDR3 sequences are present, roughly 17% being singletons, with the ten largest covering 0.95% to 1.1%. This clonotype has just a few counts. Antigen unknown. The V gene is TRBV5-1, the J gene TRBJ2-1; 7 bases map to TRBD1. This sequence was found in a male donor with ankylosing spondylitis. The material sequenced was blood, either unsorted or a sorted T cell fraction (not recorded which). The chain's CDR3 is CASSLDRGFSSYNEQFF. CDR3 DNA: TGCGCCAGCAGCTTGGACAGGGGCTTTAGCTCCTACAATGAGCAGTTCTTC.